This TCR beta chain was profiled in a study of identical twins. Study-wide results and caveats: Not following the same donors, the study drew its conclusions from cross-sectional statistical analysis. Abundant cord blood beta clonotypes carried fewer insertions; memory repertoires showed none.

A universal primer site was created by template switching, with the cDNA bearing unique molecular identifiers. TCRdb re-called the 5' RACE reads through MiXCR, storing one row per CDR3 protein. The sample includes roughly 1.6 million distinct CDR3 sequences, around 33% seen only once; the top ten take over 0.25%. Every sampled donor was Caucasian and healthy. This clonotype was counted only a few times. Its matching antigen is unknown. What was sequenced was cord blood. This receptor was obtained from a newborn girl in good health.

The DNA for the CDR3 is TGTGCCAGCAGTTCTCCATCCGCAGACACCGGGGAGCTGTTTTTT. Its translation is CASSSPSADTGELFF. The genes are TRBV12-3 or TRBV12-4 and TRBJ2-2; no clear D gene. The CDR3 has 15 amino acids. The V gene lost 4 bases and the J gene lost 3 bases, with 12 bases spanning the gap.